A selection of T cell receptor beta chains follows, all from one sample in a study of metastatic and nonmetastatic thyroid tumors. TCRdb reassembled clones from the PCR reads with MiXCR. Here the sample spans around 38,000 clones, 25% to 35% being singletons. The source material was blood. The origin of the receptors is a male donor with papillary thyroid cancer or a benign thyroid nodule (not recorded which). Some clones in this sample may be carry-over from other donors' samples. Each CDR3 is given with its conserved first and last residue. Fields, in order: clone size, D gene, V gene, J gene, CDR3 protein, CDR3 DNA. The D gene is left open where the match is weak. Rows give clone size only sometimes, using once, few, many, or a class for an expanded clone.

>few|TRBD1|TRBV28|TRBJ1-5
CASSLGRTGGNQPQHF
TGTGCCAGCAGTTTAGGGCGGACAGGGGGCAATCAGCCCCAGCATTTT
>many|NA|TRBV27|TRBJ1-2
CASSPRTANYGYTF
TGTGCCAGCAGTCCTAGGACAGCTAACTATGGCTACACCTTC
>NA|TRBD1|TRBV20-1|TRBJ1-6
CSARPGRGRSYNSPLHF
TGCAGTGCTAGACCCGGCAGGGGGCGTTCCTATAATTCACCCCTCCACTTT
>many|NA|TRBV18|TRBJ2-2
CASSPLQSPTGELFF
TGTGCCAGCTCACCACTCCAGAGTCCCACCGGGGAGCTGTTTTTT
>medium-sized|TRBD1|TRBV7-3|TRBJ1-1
CASSSPGQKAFF
TGTGCCAGCAGCTCCCCGGGACAGAAAGCTTTCTTT
>many|TRBD2|TRBV9|TRBJ2-1
CASSVAVSGNEQFF
TGTGCCAGCAGCGTAGCGGTTAGCGGGAATGAGCAGTTCTTC
>once|NA|TRBV20-1|TRBJ2-7
CSARDLRDETSYEQYF
TGCAGTGCTAGAGATCTTAGGGACGAGACCTCCTACGAGCAGTACTTC
>many|TRBD2|TRBV5-1|TRBJ2-2
CASSSGLAGNTGELFF
TGCGCCAGCAGCTCGGGACTAGCGGGGAACACCGGGGAGCTGTTTTTT
>few|TRBD2|TRBV20-1|TRBJ2-7
CSAREREYDRYF
TGCAGTGCTAGAGAGCGGGAGTACGATCGGTACTTC
>few|TRBD1|TRBV27|TRBJ2-5
CASRGQGQETQYF
TGTGCCAGCAGGGGACAGGGCCAAGAGACCCAGTACTTC
>NA|TRBD1|TRBV3-1|TRBJ1-2
CASSQVRDRRVGGYTF
TGTGCCAGCAGCCAAGTACGGGACAGGAGAGTTGGGGGCTACACCTTC
>NA|TRBD2|TRBV18|TRBJ2-7
CASSPIGLADSYEQYF
TGTGCCAGCTCACCGATCGGACTAGCGGACTCCTACGAGCAGTACTTC
>NA|TRBD2|TRBV7-3|TRBJ2-5
CASQWLAGGQDTQYF
TGTGCCAGCCAATGGCTAGCGGGGGGACAAGATACCCAGTACTTC
>many|NA|TRBV5-4|TRBJ1-2
CASSFGNRENYGYTF
TGTGCCAGCAGCTTCGGCAACAGGGAGAACTATGGCTACACCTTC
>NA|NA|TRBV11-1|TRBJ2-1
CAIMVAYNASHEQFF
TGTGCCATCATGGTGGCATACAACGCGAGTCATGAGCAGTTCTTC
>many|NA|TRBV5-1|TRBJ2-3
CASTLTDTQYF
TGCGCCAGCACGTTGACAGATACGCAGTATTTT
>many|NA|TRBV19|TRBJ2-2
CASKGPSDTGELFF
TGTGCCAGTAAGGGGCCAAGCGACACCGGGGAGCTGTTTTTT
>once|NA|TRBV11-2|TRBJ2-1
CASSLDSGQLFNEQFF
TGTGCCAGCAGCTTAGATTCTGGACAACTTTTCAATGAGCAGTTCTTC
>few|NA|TRBV6-5|TRBJ1-2
CASSYVTGTWSYGYTF
TGTGCCAGCAGTTACGTAACCGGGACATGGAGCTATGGCTACACCTTC
>NA|NA|TRBV6-1|TRBJ2-7
CASSEGVGGLNYEQYF
TGTGCCAGCAGTGAGGGGGTCGGGGGACTCAACTACGAGCAGTACTTC
>NA|NA|TRBV28|TRBJ2-7
CASVRPYEEYF
TGTGCCAGCGTCAGGCCGTACGAGGAGTACTTC
>NA|TRBD1|TRBV4-1|TRBJ1-5
CASSRIQGQAQHF
TGCGCCAGCAGCAGGATACAGGGACAGGCCCAGCATTTT
>NA|TRBD2|TRBV7-3|TRBJ2-3
CASSQTSGSDTQYF
TGTGCCAGCAGCCAGACTAGCGGGAGCGATACGCAGTATTTT
>NA|NA|TRBV3-1|TRBJ1-1
CASSQGGVVNTEAFF
TGTGCCAGCAGCCAGGGGGGGGTGGTAAACACTGAAGCTTTCTTT
>many|NA|TRBV5-1|TRBJ1-1
CASSIGESTEAFF
TGCGCCAGCAGTATTGGGGAGAGCACTGAAGCTTTCTTT
>NA|TRBD2|TRBV3-1|TRBJ2-7
CASSQDTAGVFGEQCF
TGTGCCAGCAGCCAAGATACAGCGGGAGTATTCGGCGAGCAGTGCTTC
>NA|NA|TRBV11-2|TRBJ2-7
CASRPGGTDYEQYF
TGTGCCAGCAGGCCCGGAGGGACAGACTACGAGCAGTACTTC
>many|NA|TRBV5-1|TRBJ2-7
CASNTGDSYEQYF
TGCGCCAGCAACACTGGGGACTCCTACGAGCAGTACTTC
>few|TRBD2|TRBV6-1|TRBJ2-1
CASRRLAGYEQFF
TGTGCCAGCAGAAGACTAGCGGGATATGAGCAGTTCTTT